The 5 T cell receptor beta chains listed next were all sequenced from one sample in a study of long-term antiretroviral therapy in people with HIV. Survey-level immunoSEQ v3.0 assays were run. Clones were sequenced by immunoSEQ multiplex PCR, and TCRdb holds only the in-frame ones, with some missing. The table lists some 24,000 clones, roughly 86% of them singletons. Sample: unsorted PBMCs, taken 1.8 years before starting antiretroviral therapy. The receptors were sampled from a man aged 45-65 years with HIV.

V gene TRBV5-1 combines with J gene TRBJ2-3; 10 bases map to TRBD1. CDR1 is SGHRS and CDR2 is YFSETQ in the germline V gene. The junction had 7 bases not matched to a gene; V was cut back by 3 bases and J by 3 bases. This CDR3 region has 16 residues. The CDR3 reads CASSWTGTGATDTQYF. The CDR3 DNA sequence: TGCGCCAGCAGCTGGACCGGGACAGGGGCGACAGATACGCAGTATTTT.

This clone was counted between two and nine times. This sequence joins TRBV10-3 and TRBJ1-1, with 8 bases identical to TRBD1. The CDR3 spans 15 residues. V was clipped by 2 bases and J by 3 bases; unmatched bases: 5. In germline, CDR1 is ENHRY, CDR2 SYGVKD. For the CDR3, the DNA is TGTGCCATCAGTGAGCAAGGACAGGGCTACACTGAAGCTTTCTTT. Encoded protein: CAISEQGQGYTEAFF.

The chain employs TRBV19 and TRBJ2-7; no clear D. CDR3 length: 16 amino acids. Deletions cut 6 bases from V and 2 bases from J, with 20 bases between. Germline assignment: CDR1 LNHDA and CDR2 SQIVND (reference sequence). The CDR3 here is CASRPYRAAGTYEQYF. CDR3 nucleotide sequence: TGTGCCAGTAGACCCTATCGGGCAGCAGGAACCTACGAGCAGTACTTC.

The chain combines TRBV7-2 with TRBJ1-4, with D maybe TRBD1 (5 bases). With 5 bases removed from V and 4 bases from J, the gap between germline ends came to 17 bases. The CDR3 covers 16 residues. Germline loops: CDR1 SGHTA, CDR2 FQGNSA. In nucleotides, the CDR3 is TGTGCCAGCAGCCCCGGGACCCGACTCCGTAATGAAAAACTGTTTTTT. This encodes CASSPGTRLRNEKLFF. Combining the CDR3 with reference TRBV7-2 and TRBJ1-4 gives the whole variable domain GAGVSQSPSNKVTEKGKDVELRCDPISGHTALYWYRQSLGQGLEFLIYFQGNSAPDKSGLPSDRFSAERTGGSVSTLTIQRTQQEDSAVYLCASSPGTRLRNEKLFFGSGTQLSVL.

The chain links TRBV27 to TRBJ2-7, with TRBD1 matching over 12 bases. This CDR3 spans 15 amino acids. Looked up from germline, CDR1 is MNHEY and CDR2 is SMNVEV (reference sequence). With V trimmed by 6 bases and J by 4 bases, 7 bases remained unmatched. The CDR3 nucleotides are TGTGCCAGCAGGTACACGGGACAGGGGGCTTACGAGCAGTACTTC. Protein product: CASRYTGQGAYEQYF.